The next 30 T cell receptor beta chains were all read from a single sample in a study of spatial heterogeneity in lung cancer. Time point meaning: sample taken at primary tumor resection. Whole RNA, isolated from tumor, nontumor lung or frozen PBMC, was sequenced without prior sorting. TCRdb fed the 5' RACE reads into MiXCR, producing one record per CDR3 protein. Here the sample spans about 23,000 distinct CDR3 sequences, about 3.3% being singletons. The input for sequencing was PBMCs, taken at surgery. The receptors were sampled from a female donor with early-stage non-small cell lung cancer.

This clonotype showed up many times. V usage is TRBV6-2 or TRBV6-3 and J usage is TRBJ2-1; 9 bases are a match to TRBD2. Germline V gene data show CDR1 as MNHEY and CDR2 as SVGEGT. After removal of 0 bases from V and 8 bases from J, the junction contained 5 bases not matched to a gene. This CDR3 is 15 amino acids long. The CDR3 spells CASSYSREGPDEQFF. The CDR3 coding sequence is TGTGCCAGCAGTTACTCGCGGGAGGGCCCGGATGAGCAGTTCTTC.

The table lists this clonotype with many counts. The chain carries TRBV27 and TRBJ2-6; unclear D gene. Trimming shortened V by 5 bases and J by 3 bases, and 11 bases separated the two germline ends. Germline values: CDR1 MNHEY, CDR2 SMNVEV (reference sequence). CDR3 length: 15 amino acids. CDR3 in DNA: TGTGCCAGCAGTCCTTCGGTAGTTGGGGCCAACGTCCTGACTTTC. Protein sequence: CASSPSVVGANVLTF.

This clonotype was recorded many times. V is TRBV7-6 and J is TRBJ2-1, with 10 bases that match TRBD1. The CDR3 runs to 15 residues. Germline assignment: CDR1 SGHVS and CDR2 FNYEAQ. V lost 5 bases to trimming and J lost 6 bases; unmatched junction nucleotides: 7. This CDR3 is CASSPTGQGPNEQFF. The CDR3 DNA reads TGTGCCAGCAGCCCGACGGGACAGGGGCCCAATGAGCAGTTCTTC.

This clonotype was recorded at least ten times. The chain employs TRBV27 and TRBJ1-6; 8 bases fit TRBD1. CDR1 and CDR2 (germline): MNHEY, SMNVEV (reference sequence). The CDR3 totals 14 residues. The V gene end was trimmed by 3 bases and the J gene end by 9 bases; junction bases not matched to a gene: 4. The CDR3 region has the DNA TGTGCCAGCAGTTTTGGACAGGGTGGTTCACCCCTCCACTTT. Translating it yields CASSFGQGGSPLHF.

This clonotype came up many times. The rearrangement joins TRBV6-6 to TRBJ2-1; tentatively, D is TRBD2 (6 bases). The CDR3 spans 15 residues. The germline V gene has CDR1 MNHNY and CDR2 SVGAGI (reference sequence). With 2 bases removed from V and 2 bases from J, the gap between germline ends came to 10 bases. The CDR3 region is CASSYESGAYNEQFF. The CDR3 DNA sequence: TGTGCCAGCAGTTACGAGTCGGGGGCCTACAATGAGCAGTTCTTC.

Comment on this clonotype: A much bigger clone sits one base away, suggesting this may be a read error. This sequence joins TRBV7-2 and TRBJ1-6; D unresolved. The CDR3 is made up of 12 amino acids. Germline V gene lookup returns CDR1 SGHTA and CDR2 FQGNSA. This CDR3 reads CDIIEGNSPLHF. The DNA of the CDR3 is TGTGACATCATTGAGGGAAATTCACCCCTCCACTTT.

This clonotype has at least ten counts. The rearrangement uses TRBV27 and TRBJ2-7; D is undetermined. There are 14 residues in the CDR3. Trimming pared 3 bases from V and 6 bases from J, leaving 15 bases between. Germline V CDR1 and CDR2: MNHEY, SMNVEV (reference sequence). The CDR3 bases are TGTGCCAGCAGTTTTGGTCAGCTTTTGGGCGAGCAGTACTTC. Its translation: CASSFGQLLGEQYF.

This clonotype was recorded a few times. V is TRBV9 and J is TRBJ2-7; 9 bases are a match to TRBD1. V lost 4 bases to trimming and J lost 4 bases; unmatched junction nucleotides: 6. This CDR3 has 14 residues. From germline, CDR1 is SGDLS and CDR2 YYNGEE. The CDR3 is CASSPGQGWYEQYF. For the CDR3, the DNA is TGTGCCAGCAGCCCAGGACAGGGGTGGTACGAGCAGTACTTC.

This clonotype showed up just once. A clone one base away is much larger, so this may be a read error. J is TRBJ2-7 and V is TRBV19; D call uncertain. Deletions cut 10 bases from V and 0 bases from J, with 22 bases between. CDR1 is LNHDA, CDR2 SQIVND, per germline (reference sequence). CDR3 length: 16 residues. CDR3 in amino acids: CATANPGRTASYEQYF. The CDR3, as DNA: TGTGCCACCGCAAATCCGGGTCGCACGGCCTCCTACGAGCAGTACTTC.

This clonotype has a count of ten or more. This chain connects TRBV28 to TRBJ2-3, with TRBD1 identical over 12 bases. This CDR3 region has 14 residues. Germline trimming cut 5 bases from V and 12 bases from J; bases unmatched to any gene: 9. The germline V gene encodes CDR1 MDHEN and CDR2 SYDVKM. In nucleotides, the CDR3 is TGTGCCAGCAGTCACGGGACAGGGGGCGCGGTACAGTATTTT. Amino acids: CASSHGTGGAVQYF.

This clonotype was seen more than once but under ten times. The chain recombines TRBV10-3 with TRBJ2-1; the D gene is possibly TRBD1 (6 bases). The V and J ends lost 5 bases and 0 bases respectively, with 11 bases between them. CDR3 length: 15 residues. Germline V gene data show CDR1 as ENHRY and CDR2 as SYGVKD. CDR3 sequence (DNA): TGTGCCATCAGTACGGGACATTCCTCCTACAATGAGCAGTTCTTC. This encodes CAISTGHSSYNEQFF.

This clonotype occurred many times. The chain carries TRBV5-1 and TRBJ2-1, with 8 bases that match TRBD1. The V and J ends lost 4 bases and 8 bases, in that order; junction bases with no gene match: 5. The CDR3 has 13 amino acids. Germline V gene sequence: CDR1 SGHRS, CDR2 YFSETQ. The CDR3 loop reads CASSNQGADEQFF. CDR3 in DNA: TGCGCCAGCAGCAACCAGGGGGCGGATGAGCAGTTCTTC. Complete variable domain (other parts from reference TRBV5-1 and TRBJ2-1): KAGVTQTPRYLIKTRGQQVTLSCSPISGHRSVSWYQQTPGQGLQFLFEYFSETQRNKGNFPGRFSGRQFSNSRSEMNVSTLELGDSALYLCASSNQGADEQFFGPGTRLTVL.

This clonotype was detected ten times or more. The rearrangement joins TRBV27 to TRBJ2-7; 8 bases fit TRBD1. Trimming cost V 8 bases and J 2 bases; bases outside gene matches: 8. Germline V CDR1 and CDR2: MNHEY, SMNVEV (reference sequence). The CDR3 runs to 14 residues. CDR3 residues: CASGRQGMPYEQYF. The CDR3, as DNA: TGTGCCAGCGGAAGACAGGGGATGCCCTACGAGCAGTACTTC.

This clonotype was seen repeatedly, ten times or more. This chain links TRBV10-3 with TRBJ2-3; 7 positions match TRBD2. This CDR3 is built from 14 residues. V was clipped by 3 bases and J by 6 bases; unmatched bases: 6. Germline assignment: CDR1 ENHRY and CDR2 SYGVKD. CDR3 sequence reads: CAISDAGDGDTQYF. The CDR3 DNA reads TGTGCCATCAGTGATGCGGGAGATGGCGATACGCAGTATTTT.

This clonotype was picked up many times. CDR3 DNA sequence: TGCAGTGCTACCCGACTGGGCAACAGAAACATTCAGTACTTC. Its protein is CSATRLGNRNIQYF. This sequence joins TRBV20-1 and TRBJ2-4; D unresolved. Trimming pared 4 bases from V and 6 bases from J, leaving 16 bases between. The CDR3 spans 14 residues. Germline V CDR1 and CDR2: DFQATT, SNEGSKA (reference sequence).

This clonotype was counted ten times or more. The chain carries TRBV10-3 and TRBJ1-5; D ambiguous. Germline V gene lookup returns CDR1 ENHRY and CDR2 SYGVKD. The CDR3 extends over 13 amino acids. Trimming removed 3 bases at V and 7 bases at J, with 10 bases between. CDR3 loop: CAISDSGLQPQHF. The CDR3 DNA is TGTGCCATCAGTGATTCGGGGTTGCAGCCCCAGCATTTT.

At least ten counts were recorded for this clonotype. The J gene is TRBJ2-3, the V gene TRBV7-9, with D unresolved. The germline V gene encodes CDR1 SEHNR and CDR2 FQNEAQ (reference sequence). This CDR3 has 15 residues. The V gene lost 5 bases and the J gene lost 1 base, with 13 bases spanning the gap. The CDR3 bases are TGTGCCAGCAGCAGTCTTTTGCCGGGCACAGATACGCAGTATTTT. Its translation is CASSSLLPGTDTQYF.

This clonotype has ten or more counts. The chain has TRBV5-1 and TRBJ2-5; 7 bases align to TRBD2. This CDR3 contains 15 residues. V lost 2 bases, J lost 2 bases, and 6 bases stayed unmatched. Germline CDR1 SGHRS, CDR2 YFSETQ. The CDR3 spells CASSFGRTRQETQYF. The DNA for the CDR3 is TGCGCCAGCAGCTTCGGGAGGACTAGGCAAGAGACCCAGTACTTC.

This clonotype was observed at least ten times. J is TRBJ2-7 and V is TRBV6-5; 7 positions agree with TRBD1. The CDR3 extends over 15 amino acids. Germline loops: CDR1 MNHEY, CDR2 SVGAGI. Germline trimming cut 6 bases from V and 3 bases from J; bases unmatched to any gene: 11. The CDR3, as DNA: TGTGCCAGCAGGCCCGGGACAGCTTGGCTCTACGAGCAGTACTTC. Residues: CASRPGTAWLYEQYF.

There are many counts of this clonotype. The chain employs TRBV11-2 and TRBJ2-1; D may correspond to TRBD1 or TRBD2 (5 bases each). This CDR3 comprises 17 residues. The V gene's germline CDR1 is SGHAT and CDR2 FQNNGV. The V and J ends lost 6 bases and 7 bases respectively, with 25 bases between them. The CDR3 DNA is TGTGCCAGCAGGGGCGCAACTGGGGCATCAAGGAGGAATGAGCAGTTCTTC. This gives the protein CASRGATGASRRNEQFF. The full variable domain, its missing parts supplied by reference TRBV11-2 and TRBJ2-1, is EAGVAQSPRYKIIEKRQSVAFWCNPISGHATLYWYQQILGQGPKLLIQFQNNGVVDDSQLPKDRFSAERLKGVDSTLKIQPAKLEDSAVYLCASRGATGASRRNEQFFGPGTRLTVL.

This clonotype was detected many times. J is TRBJ2-1 and V is TRBV27; TRBD2 matches at 7 bases. V lost 2 bases and J lost 4; bases outside the gene matches: 8. CDR1 is MNHEY, CDR2 SMNVEV, per germline (reference sequence). CDR3 length: 16 residues. CDR3 in DNA: TGTGCCAGCAGTTTACGGCTAGCGGAGATATACAATGAGCAGTTCTTC. The encoded protein is CASSLRLAEIYNEQFF.

The chain joins TRBV21-1 to TRBJ2-7; TRBD1, the table's D call, was not compared with the DNA. TRBV21-1 constitutes a pseudogene. The CDR3 has 14 residues. CDR3 residues: CASSHGDRAHEQYF. The CDR3 nucleotides read TGTGCCAGCAGCCACGGGGACAGGGCCCACGAGCAGTACTTC.

Ten or more counts support this clonotype. The chain combines TRBV27 with TRBJ2-3; TRBD2 aligns across 7 bases. The V gene's germline CDR1 is MNHEY and CDR2 SMNVEV (reference sequence). CDR3 length equals 15 residues. The V gene end was trimmed by 3 bases and the J gene end by 5 bases; junction bases not matched to a gene: 8. This chain's CDR3 is CASSFGGRALDTQYF. Here the CDR3 DNA reads TGTGCCAGCAGTTTCGGTGGGAGGGCCTTAGATACGCAGTATTTT.

This clonotype was observed at least ten times. This chain joins TRBV7-9 and TRBJ1-1; D might be TRBD1 (5 bases). CDR1 is SEHNR, CDR2 FQNEAQ, per germline (reference sequence). V was shortened by 5 bases and J by 1 base, with 17 bases between the two germline ends. The CDR3 is 16 residues long. As DNA, the CDR3 is TGTGCCAGCAGCCTCTATAGTGGGGGGTGGAACACTGAAGCTTTCTTT. Amino acids: CASSLYSGGWNTEAFF.

The chain employs TRBV12-3 or TRBV12-4 and TRBJ2-7; a weak D match, TRBD2 (5 bases). Trimming shortened V by 0 bases and J by 2 bases, and 5 bases separated the two germline ends. This CDR3 has 13 residues. CDR3 DNA: TGTGCCAGCAGTTTAGCTAGCGCCTACGAGCAGTACTTC. Residues: CASSLASAYEQYF.

This clonotype was seen many times. This chain uses TRBV28 with TRBJ2-5; D is ambiguous. Deletions cut 5 bases from V and 2 bases from J, with 0 bases between. Germline V gene lookup returns CDR1 MDHEN and CDR2 SYDVKM. This CDR3 is 10 amino acids long. The CDR3: CASSQETQYF. The CDR3 DNA is TGTGCCAGCAGTCAAGAGACCCAGTACTTC. Looking up the rest from reference TRBV28 and TRBJ2-5 gives the full variable domain: DVKVTQSSRYLVKRTGEKVFLECVQDMDHENMFWYRQDPGLGLRLIYFSYDVKMKEKGDIPEGYSVSREKKERFSLILESASTNQTSMYLCASSQETQYFGPGTRLLVL.

This clonotype occurred many times. The chain has TRBV7-9 and TRBJ2-3; 7 nucleotides align to TRBD2. After removal of 2 bases from V and 6 bases from J, the junction contained 11 bases not matched to a gene. The CDR3 is 16 amino acids. From germline, CDR1 is SEHNR and CDR2 FQNEAQ (reference sequence). The CDR3 reads CASSLLWGRALDTQYF. In DNA form, the CDR3 reads TGTGCCAGCAGCTTACTTTGGGGGAGGGCTCTGGATACGCAGTATTTT.

This clonotype was seen repeatedly, ten times or more. The J gene is TRBJ1-1, the V gene TRBV28, with a possible D match to TRBD1 (6 bases). This CDR3 is built from 15 residues. Germline V CDR1 and CDR2: MDHEN, SYDVKM. Trimming cost V 6 bases and J 0 bases, with 14 bases left between them. CDR3 amino acids: CASSPRGRMNTEAFF. CDR3 nucleotide sequence: TGTGCCAGCAGCCCCAGGGGCAGGATGAACACTGAAGCTTTCTTT.

This clonotype has a handful of counts. This may be a read error, as it is one base from a much larger clone. This chain connects TRBV7-2 to TRBJ2-7, with D possibly TRBD2 on 5 matching bases. From germline, CDR1 is SGHTA and CDR2 FQGNSA. The CDR3 contains 15 residues. The chain's CDR3 is CVSSLALGANYEQYF. CDR3 nucleotide sequence: TGTGTCAGCAGCTTAGCGCTAGGAGCCAACTACGAGCAGTACTTC.

Many counts were recorded for this clonotype. The V call is TRBV12-3 or TRBV12-4, the J call TRBJ1-1, with TRBD1 matching 10 bases. The CDR3 is 14 residues long. V trimming: 4 bases; J trimming: 3 bases; junction bases outside the gene matches: 2. CDR3 coding DNA: TGTGCCAGCAGTTGGACAGGGGGTTACACTGAAGCTTTCTTT. The encoded protein is CASSWTGGYTEAFF.